This T cell receptor (beta chain) was observed in a study of T cell responses to AZD1222 COVID-19 vaccine. Study findings and constraints: Reportedly, nearly half of unique spike TCRs recognized epitopes outside B.1.351/B.1.1.7 mutations. It was only after the peak T cell response that any repertoires were sampled. Clonal diversity may have been underestimated, and the donors were mostly white British, with more females than males.

Turning to this clone: Its antigen is currently unknown.

The method was immunoSEQ multiplex PCR; TCRdb's version includes in-frame clones alone and lacks a portion of them. The sample shows roughly 14,000 clones, about 85% of them seen only once. The CDR3 is made up of 15 amino acids. Trimming shortened V by 5 bases and J by 9 bases, and 17 bases separated the two germline ends. The germline CDR1 and CDR2 sequences are MNHEY and SVGAGI. The specimen was peripheral blood, collected 28 days after the second AZD1222 dose. The sequence was collected from an adult who received the AZD1222 COVID-19 vaccine. This chain links TRBV6-5 with TRBJ1-6; no clear D. The DNA for the CDR3 is TGTGCCAGCAGTCGGCTTTCGAGGATTTCTTCACCCCTCCACTTT. It translates to CASSRLSRISSPLHF.